Below, 28 T cell receptor beta chains from the same sample are listed, as sequenced in a study of blood T cell repertoires in COVID-19. The repertoire was sequenced with immunoSEQ multiplex PCR; TCRdb's copy has only in-frame clones and lacks some. This repertoire shows approximately 110,000 clones, approximately 90% found once; its top ten account for approximately 4.2%. Material for sequencing was peripheral blood. The origin of the receptors is a woman aged 50 to 60 with acute or convalescent COVID-19.

V gene TRBV24-1 combines with J gene TRBJ1-2; TRBD1 agrees at 10 bases. Germline CDR1 is KGHDR and CDR2 is SFDVKD. With 2 bases clipped from V and 12 bases from J, the junction kept 5 bases outside the gene matches. CDR3 length equals 13 residues. Here the CDR3 DNA reads TGTGCCACCAGTGATTCCGGGACAGGGGTTGACACCTTC. Protein: CATSDSGTGVDTF.

The chain employs TRBV19 and TRBJ2-2, with 8 nucleotides matching TRBD1. After removal of 10 bases from V and 3 bases from J, the junction contained 10 bases not matched to a gene. The CDR3 runs 15 residues. Germline V CDR1 and CDR2: LNHDA, SQIVND (reference sequence). CDR3 loop: CATHRQGAYTGELFF. The CDR3 nucleotides read TGTGCCACTCACCGCCAGGGGGCCTACACCGGGGAGCTGTTTTTT. Based on the CDR3 plus reference TRBV19 and TRBJ2-2, the full variable domain is DGGITQSPKYLFRKEGQNVTLSCEQNLNHDAMYWYRQDPGQGLRLIYYSQIVNDFQKGDIAEGYSVSREKKESFPLTVTSAQKNPTAFYLCATHRQGAYTGELFFGEGSRLTVL.

The V and J genes are TRBV12-5 and TRBJ2-2; weak D call: TRBD1 (5 bases). CDR1 and CDR2 from the germline V gene are LGHNT and FRNRAP. This CDR3 has 13 amino acids. V was trimmed by 5 bases and J by 7 bases, leaving 11 bases between them. The CDR3 nucleotides read TGTGCTAGTGGTCTACAGGACGGCGGGGAGCTGTTTTTT. This sequence encodes CASGLQDGGELFF.

This clone has only one observation. This chain uses TRBV27 with TRBJ1-3; 7 bases line up with TRBD1. V trimming: 2 bases; J trimming: 4 bases; junction bases outside the gene matches: 8. There are 16 residues in the CDR3. CDR1 is MNHEY, CDR2 SMNVEV, per germline (reference sequence). The CDR3 nucleotides read TGTGCCAGCAGTTTAAAGGGGAAAGGGGGCGGAAACACCATATATTTT. Translated, it gives CASSLKGKGGGNTIYF.

This clone was seen a single time. J is TRBJ1-1 and V is TRBV6-5; tentatively, D is TRBD1 (6 bases). Per the germline V gene, CDR1 is MNHEY and CDR2 is SVGAGI. The CDR3 extends over 15 amino acids. Trimming pared 10 bases from V and 7 bases from J, leaving 25 bases between. CDR3 bases: TGTGCCATACGGGCAGGGGCTCCCCAAAGAGGTGAAGCTTTCTTT. It translates to CAIRAGAPQRGEAFF.

The chain employs TRBV4-1 and TRBJ2-5, with TRBD2 matching over 12 bases. CDR3 length equals 15 residues. J lost 4 bases, V lost 2 bases, and 2 bases had no gene match. CDR1 MGHRA and CDR2 YSYEKL come from the germline V gene. The CDR3 nucleotides read TGCGCCAGCAGCCAACTGGGACTAGCGGGAGAGACCCAGTACTTC. Its protein product is CASSQLGLAGETQYF.

The CDR3, as DNA: TGTGCCAGCTCCGAGAGACGGGGGTCCTACGAGCAGTACTTC. Protein: CASSERRGSYEQYF. The V gene is TRBV18, the J gene TRBJ2-7; D might be TRBD2 (6 bases). V was trimmed by 6 bases and J by 1 base, leaving 13 bases between them. This CDR3 has 14 residues. Germline CDR1 KGHSH, CDR2 LQKENI.

The chain joins TRBV30 to TRBJ2-4, with TRBD2 as a possible D gene (5 bases). The CDR3 covers 16 residues. The V end was cut by 1 base, the J end by 3 bases, with 16 bases between. Germline V gene sequence: CDR1 GTSNPN, CDR2 SVGIG (reference sequence). The CDR3 is CAWSAGIAQDKNIQYF. The CDR3 nucleotides are TGTGCCTGGAGTGCCGGGATTGCGCAGGACAAAAACATTCAGTACTTC.

The chain has TRBV24-1 and TRBJ2-1, with D maybe TRBD2 (7 bases). Germline V gene lookup returns CDR1 KGHDR and CDR2 SFDVKD. Trimming pared 3 bases from V and 3 bases from J, leaving 11 bases between. This CDR3 has 15 residues. This chain's CDR3 is CATSDQRDNYNEQFF. As DNA, the CDR3 is TGTGCCACCAGTGATCAGCGGGACAACTACAATGAGCAGTTCTTC.

This chain links TRBV28 with TRBJ2-2; 8 bases are a match to TRBD1. V lost 11 bases, J lost 7 bases, and 6 bases stayed unmatched. This CDR3 spans 12 amino acids. The germline V gene encodes CDR1 MDHEN and CDR2 SYDVKM. This chain's CDR3 is CAGQGLGGELFF. CDR3 sequence (DNA): TGTGCCGGACAGGGATTGGGCGGGGAGCTGTTTTTT.

This rearrangement joins TRBV28 to TRBJ2-7, with TRBD2 matching 7 bases. This CDR3 region has 16 residues. CDR1 MDHEN and CDR2 SYDVKM come from the germline V gene. V gave up 5 bases and J gave up 4 bases; unmatched junction bases: 14. The CDR3 protein is CASSPNGAGVIYEQYF. Here the CDR3 DNA reads TGTGCCAGCAGTCCCAACGGTGCGGGAGTAATTTACGAGCAGTACTTC.

The chain links TRBV2 to TRBJ1-1; no definite D call. Trimming took off 7 bases at V and 1 base at J, with 13 bases between the two ends. Germline CDR1 SNHLY, CDR2 FYNNEI. The CDR3 runs to 14 residues. CDR3 in DNA: TGTGCCAGCAAAAATCCAGAATCGAACACTGAAGCTTTCTTT. Its translation is CASKNPESNTEAFF.

The rearrangement links TRBV5-1 to TRBJ1-1, with 8 bases aligning to TRBD1. After removal of 0 bases from V and 5 bases from J, the junction contained 9 bases not matched to a gene. Germline-derived CDR1 and CDR2 are SGHRS and YFSETQ. The CDR3 is made up of 16 amino acids. CDR3 residues: CASSLGQGSERTEAFF. DNA for the CDR3: TGCGCCAGCAGCTTGGGACAGGGGTCTGAACGGACTGAAGCTTTCTTT.

The chain couples TRBV30 to TRBJ2-1, with 8 bases fitting TRBD1. The CDR3 contains 10 residues. Trimming at V came to 6 bases and at J to 9 bases, leaving 1 base not matched to a gene. In germline, CDR1 is GTSNPN, CDR2 SVGIG (reference sequence). CDR3 loop: CACRGPEQFF. The CDR3 DNA sequence: TGTGCCTGCAGGGGGCCTGAGCAGTTCTTC.

The chain joins TRBV21-1 to TRBJ2-7; the D call TRBD1 from the table was never checked on the DNA. TRBV21-1 is a recognized pseudogene. This CDR3 comprises 15 residues. The CDR3 loop is CASTYRTEITYEQYF. The CDR3 DNA sequence: TGTGCCAGCACCTATAGAACAGAAATTACCTACGAGCAGTACTTC.

The chain uses TRBV15 and TRBJ2-7; 7 bases map to TRBD2. Germline V gene sequence: CDR1 LNHNV, CDR2 YYDKDF (reference sequence). With 5 bases clipped from V and 4 bases from J, the junction kept 11 bases outside the gene matches. The CDR3 extends over 15 amino acids. CDR3: CATSLTGGTSYEQYF. In DNA form, the CDR3 reads TGTGCCACCAGCCTCACGGGGGGTACGAGTTACGAGCAGTACTTC.

V usage is TRBV25-1 and J usage is TRBJ1-4, with TRBD1 matching 7 bases. Germline values: CDR1 MGHDK, CDR2 SYGVNS. The CDR3 has 15 amino acids. Unmatched junction bases numbered 7, after V lost 4 bases and J lost 5 bases. Written as DNA, the CDR3 is TGTGCCAGCAGTGCCCTGGACAGGAGAAATGAAAAACTGTTTTTT. As protein: CASSALDRRNEKLFF.

The chain carries TRBV4-1 and TRBJ1-5; D is unclear. V was shortened by 0 bases and J by 6 bases, with 6 bases between the two germline ends. Germline V CDR1 and CDR2: MGHRA, YSYEKL. This CDR3 region has 13 residues. The CDR3 DNA reads as TGCGCCAGCAGCCAAGATTTAATTCAGCCCCAGCATTTT. Its protein product is CASSQDLIQPQHF.

The sample holds one count of this clone. This chain joins TRBV2 and TRBJ1-1; D ambiguous. The CDR3 length is 15 residues. The V gene's germline CDR1 is SNHLY and CDR2 FYNNEI. V lost 6 bases to trimming and J lost 2 bases, with 16 bases between them. The CDR3 region has the DNA TGTGCCAGCAGGGTAGATGTGTACAGAAACACTGAAGCTTTCTTT. Amino acid sequence: CASRVDVYRNTEAFF.

This chain uses TRBV7-3 with TRBJ1-3; 8 bases agree with TRBD1. Germline CDR1 is SGHTA and CDR2 is FQGTGA. The CDR3 contains 15 residues. After removal of 5 bases from V and 7 bases from J, the junction contained 10 bases not matched to a gene. This CDR3 is CASSPGDRRENTIYF. Written as DNA, the CDR3 is TGTGCCAGCAGCCCTGGGGACAGGAGGGAGAACACCATATATTTT. Full variable domain (rest looked up from reference TRBV7-3 and TRBJ1-3): GAGVSQTPSNKVTEKGKYVELRCDPISGHTALYWYRQSLGQGPEFLIYFQGTGAADDSGLPNDRFFAVRPEGSVSTLKIQRTERGDSAVYLCASSPGDRRENTIYFGEGSWLTVV.

V usage is TRBV7-8 and J usage is TRBJ2-5, with a tentative D call TRBD2 (6 bases). CDR3 length equals 16 residues. V lost 3 bases and J 0 bases, leaving 14 bases between the germline ends. CDR1 and CDR2 (germline): SGHVS, FQNEAQ. The CDR3 DNA is TGTGCCAGCAGCTTGGGCTATCGGGAGAACCAAGAGACCCAGTACTTC. This encodes CASSLGYRENQETQYF.

The chain combines TRBV27 with TRBJ2-3, with TRBD2 identical over 12 bases. Germline V gene lookup returns CDR1 MNHEY and CDR2 SMNVEV (reference sequence). The CDR3 spans 15 residues. The V and J ends lost 6 bases and 3 bases, in that order; junction bases with no gene match: 4. The CDR3 region is CASRLTSGRTDTQYF. In nucleotides, the CDR3 is TGTGCCAGCAGGCTGACTAGCGGGAGAACAGATACGCAGTATTTT.

The gene calls are TRBV7-3 and TRBJ2-1, with 9 nucleotides matching TRBD2. The V gene's germline CDR1 is SGHTA and CDR2 FQGTGA. This CDR3 is 16 amino acids long. V was pared by 5 bases and J by 3 bases, with 8 bases of the junction left unmatched. DNA of the CDR3: TGTGCCAGCAGCCAGGCGGCTAGCGGGAACTACAATGAGCAGTTCTTC. It translates to CASSQAASGNYNEQFF. The whole variable domain, remainder taken from reference TRBV7-3 and TRBJ2-1, is GAGVSQTPSNKVTEKGKYVELRCDPISGHTALYWYRQSLGQGPEFLIYFQGTGAADDSGLPNDRFFAVRPEGSVSTLKIQRTERGDSAVYLCASSQAASGNYNEQFFGPGTRLTVL.

CDR3 nucleotide sequence: TGTGCCAGCAGTTTAGGGACAAATGAGCAGTTCTTC. Protein sequence: CASSLGTNEQFF. V gene TRBV28 combines with J gene TRBJ2-1; possible D gene TRBD1, 6 bases. With 2 bases removed from V and 7 bases from J, the gap between germline ends came to 6 bases. The CDR3 has 12 residues. CDR1 is MDHEN, CDR2 SYDVKM, per germline.

The chain joins TRBV28 to TRBJ2-5, with a weak D call TRBD1 (5 bases). The CDR3 length is 17 residues. V shed 7 bases and J shed 1 base, with 22 bases lying between them. Germline CDR1 reads MDHEN; CDR2 reads SYDVKM. DNA of the CDR3: TGTGCCAGCACTTTTGATGTAGGGGAAAGCAGCCAAGAGACCCAGTACTTC. This encodes CASTFDVGESSQETQYF. Filled out from reference TRBV28 and TRBJ2-5, the complete variable domain reads DVKVTQSSRYLVKRTGEKVFLECVQDMDHENMFWYRQDPGLGLRLIYFSYDVKMKEKGDIPEGYSVSREKKERFSLILESASTNQTSMYLCASTFDVGESSQETQYFGPGTRLLVL.

The genes are TRBV7-9 and TRBJ2-7; 8 bases are a match to TRBD2. This CDR3 is built from 14 residues. V dropped 5 bases and J dropped 5; count of bases not matched to a gene: 8. Germline loops: CDR1 SEHNR, CDR2 FQNEAQ (reference sequence). CDR3 coding DNA: TGTGCCAGCAGCATGAGTAGCGGGACCAACGAGCAGTACTTC. It specifies CASSMSSGTNEQYF.

The chain combines TRBV6-1 with TRBJ1-4; D is unresolved. The CDR3 has 11 residues. Trimming stripped 3 bases from V and 15 bases from J, with 11 bases between. Germline V gene lookup returns CDR1 MNHNS and CDR2 SASEGT. The CDR3 protein is CASSDGGSVFF. In nucleotides, the CDR3 is TGTGCCAGCAGTGATGGAGGGAGTGTGTTTTTT.

V gene TRBV21-1 combines with J gene TRBJ1-2. TRBV21-1 is classified as a pseudogene. The CDR3 totals 11 residues. The CDR3 DNA is TGTGCCTCCAAGGGGAGGAATGGCTACACCTTC. Its translation is CASKGRNGYTF.